The subject of this entry is one TCR beta chain. These data come from a study of T cells in Graves' hyperthyroidism and ophthalmopathy. The source material, RNA transcripts, was used to amplify TCR beta CDR3 regions. In the first-round RT-PCR of the TCR CDR3, the HTBI primer set was used. TCRdb re-analysed the multiplex PCR reads in MiXCR, keeping a single row per CDR3 protein. The sample shows approximately 690,000 distinct CDR3 sequences, roughly 15% of them seen only once. The length of the CDR3 is 11 residues. Germline loops: CDR1 SQVTM, CDR2 ANQGSEA. V was cut by 4 bases and J by 3 bases, with 6 bases left in between.

The source material was blood. This chain connects TRBV29-1 to TRBJ1-1, with D possibly matching TRBD1 (5 bases). The origin of this receptor is a woman aged 50 to 60 with Graves' ophthalmopathy. DNA for the CDR3: TGCAGCGTTGGCAGGGACACTGAAGCTTTCTTT. This encodes CSVGRDTEAFF.